Below, one TCR beta chain is given with its context. Its antigen is not yet known. No per-base quality is available; no much larger clone lies one base away. This sample stems from a study of cytomegalovirus exposure and HLA in healthy donors (dated by TCRdb to about 2017). Study-wide context: According to an earlier analysis of 550 to 700 of the donors, about 180 million T cells yielded 117 million unique TCR beta sequences and approximately 300 Gb of sequence data. Roughly 300 gigabases of sequencing data and approximately 85 million unique TCR sequences were included in an early release covering over 600 HLA-typed donors. Of the roughly 400 genotyped donors, around 81% fell in the genetic ancestry cluster associated with self-reported Caucasian donors. The study was designed to test whether signatures of past pathogen exposure could be identified by cataloging public T cell receptors. Using immunosequencing, the study profiled T cell repertoires from 500 to 800 subjects and related those repertoires to cytomegalovirus serostatus. A separate validation cohort of 100 to 150 different subjects was used in addition to the approximately 700-subject first cohort. The study combined high-throughput TCR immunosequencing, statistical association of individual TCRs with disease status, and machine learning to predict cytomegalovirus infection status. A later analysis re-examined previously published TCR beta repertoires from more than 650 donors and added high-resolution HLA genotyping to investigate patterns of TCR occurrence. The later analysis used no new phenotypic data to find candidate immune exposures, relying instead on TCR beta sequences and their occurrence across donors. An earlier analysis of approximately 630 of the donors applied high-throughput TCR beta sequencing to assess whether each TCR beta V gene segment acted as functional or pseudogenic. Donor age, sex, ethnicity and CMV serostatus were compiled together with the repertoire data. In a later genetic analysis, genome-wide SNP genotypes for about three fifths of the roughly 670 donors were used, and that subset was treated as a discovery cohort. Every repertoire in the discovery cohort had been generated on one and the same sequencing platform. Both class I and class II loci were covered by HLA typing, at four-digit resolution. The number of donors typed differed by locus, with about 620-630 for A, B, C, DRB1 and DQB1, roughly 520 for DQA1, approximately 570 for DPA1, and 472 for DPB1. About five DR-DQ haplotypes were treated as single units for association and clustering because of strong linkage in the cohort. Among about 390 genotyped donors of the cohort, an average of about 240,000 unique TCR beta nucleotide sequences were sequenced per donor, around 20% of them non-productive. Broader findings and caveats from the paper: In an earlier analysis of 587 of the donors, most TCR beta V segments were observed in productive rearrangements about 87% or about 30% of the time, broadly matching IMGT annotations. A later analysis associated about 17,000 TCR beta sequences with specific HLA alleles at a false discovery rate of 0.05. Across donors, most TCR sequences were observed very rarely, whereas some public TCRs were present in many individuals. Sequencing depth was assumed to be roughly uniform across donors in the presence/absence analyses, though that assumption may not hold. A group of highly shared sequence variants was considered likely to be a technical artifact of the sequencing pipeline. Compared with equally common non-associated chains, HLA-associated TCR beta chains in a later analysis were more clonally expanded and had lower generation probabilities. Because HLA typing was unavailable for some donors at each locus, only the typed subset was used in association tests. Some IMGT-functional V segments, including TRBV6-2 and TRBV6-3, could not be distinguished by the 87-base-pair reads and were therefore excluded. Compared with the approximately 670-donor mean, donors in an Asian-associated ancestry cluster had fewer N-insertions in productive TCRs, according to a later genetic analysis. In a later analysis, most CMV-associated TCR beta chains were found to appear HLA-restricted, with HLA associations seemingly driven largely by CMV exposure. In a later analysis, the rate of TCR association differed among HLA loci, with DRB1 alleles having the most associated TCRs and HLA-C alleles having the fewest. A further reported finding was that TCR beta sequences accurately predicted the HLA-A and HLA-B alleles for most subjects in the first cohort. Over 15 rarely observed V segments, including chromosome 9 orphons, were excluded from the earlier analysis of just under 600 of the donors because counts were too low. This cohort had only TCR beta chains sequenced, and the lack of alpha or paired-chain data limited which features could be detected. Three of the identified cytomegalovirus-associated TCR beta chains were confirmed in vitro to be specific for cytomegalovirus antigens. In a later genetic analysis, a missense DCLRE1C variant was associated with V-gene and J-gene trimming of TCR beta chains, and the association was replicated in an independent cohort. The classifier was reported to diagnose cytomegalovirus status with high specificity and sensitivity in both the original cohort and the validation cohort. According to the authors, the approach could potentially be generalized to other disease states and immunological phenotypes. The study listed approximately 150 TCR beta chains as associated with cytomegalovirus. Strong co-occurrence of HLA alleles, especially DR and DQ, made assigning TCR associations to individual alleles difficult. In a later analysis, several top co-occurrence clusters were reported to appear linked to parvovirus B19, influenza, CMV and Epstein-Barr virus. Linkage disequilibrium might explain the correlated functional status among segregating V segments, but an unknown experimental factor could not be ruled out. The only immune exposure information available for the cohort was CMV serostatus.

Spanning cysteine to phenylalanine, the CDR3 consists of 14 amino acids. The sequence is cut down to CDR3 DNA, 42 bases in frame from base 1. Per the germline V gene, SGHRS is the CDR1 and YFSETQ is the CDR2. V loses 0 bases at its end and J loses 7 bases; junction bases beyond the gene matches: 7. The cohort was made up of several hundred healthy bone marrow donors. Cohort members were all nominally healthy when sampled, although unrecorded immune exposures were likely present. The donor was CMV seropositive and was included in the group of almost 300 seropositive cohort members. Every donor gave a peripheral blood sample, and the peripheral blood mononuclear cells from that sample were used for TCR beta sequencing. Genomic DNA was extracted from the blood cell samples with the Qiagen DNeasy Blood Extraction Kit. The receptor library was made with the immunoSEQ multiplex PCR assay. For the multiplex PCR, a mixture combining 60 forward primers for TCR Vbeta segments and 13 reverse primers for TCR Jbeta segments was used. The CDR3 region of rearranged TCR beta genes was amplified from genomic DNA with a multiplex PCR assay. Amplified TCR beta libraries were sequenced as 87-base-pair reads on the Illumina HiSeq System. The authors processed their data as follows. Across the 500 to 700 repertoires, a later analysis counted 80 million or so unique TCR beta chains, some 11 million of which were shared by at least two donors. A nearest-neighbor algorithm error-corrected the raw reads and collapsed the reads into unique sequences, merging closely related sequences to remove PCR and sequencing errors. CDR3 sequences were aligned to IMGT reference sequences to assign V, D and J gene segments. For a sequence to be retained, at least a six-nucleotide match to both a V gene segment and a J gene segment was required. Rearrangements were called productive when the CDR3 lacked stop codons and stayed in frame with V and J; all others were non-productive. Following IMGT convention, CDR3 was defined as the stretch from the second conserved V-encoded cysteine to the conserved J-encoded phenylalanine. In an earlier analysis of roughly 610 of the donors, sequences lacking an unambiguous match to a single V gene segment were excluded. In an earlier analysis of more than 500 of the donors, a V segment was called functional when productive rearrangements were above 56.7%, and segregating when the standard deviation between donors exceeded 5%. To diagnose cytomegalovirus status from the catalog of TCR beta chain sequences, a statistical classification framework was built. A later analysis assigned V and J genes by comparing TCR nucleotide sequences with IMGT/GENE-DB human TR gene sequences. In a later analysis, CDR3 sequences and most-parsimonious VDJ recombination scenarios were assigned using the TCRdist pipeline. In a later analysis, each TCR beta chain was defined by its CDR3 amino acid sequence together with its V-gene family, and reads lacking a unique V-gene family were excluded. As a way to deal with suspected cross-contamination and a sequencing artifact, a later analysis dropped under 600 nucleotide sequences that were highly shared and had low generation probability. For each public chain, a later analysis derived a clonal expansion index from normalized ranks of inferred template counts within each repertoire. Generation probabilities in a later analysis came from a VDJ recombination model fitted to out-of-frame rearrangements, and those results were checked against IGoR. Hypergeometric tests were used in a later analysis to score TCR-TCR, TCR-HLA and TCR-CMV co-occurrence, with a repertoire-size bias correction applied to the TCR pairs. A later analysis estimated false discovery rates by permuting HLA or CMV assignments 20 times. In a later analysis, co-occurring TCRs were grouped using DBSCAN, with TCRdist sequence similarity added in when clustering inside HLA-allele-positive subsets. For co-occurrence clustering, repertoires with fewer than 30,000 or more than 120,000 public chains were excluded, along with several repertoires with anomalous nucleotide sharing. TCRdb stores this immuneACCESS table with in-frame sequences only. Part of the clones is absent; in the studies checked, under half of the shortfall reflects unresolved V genes, and no reason is known for the rest. The DNA gave D and trimming, while V, J and clone size come from that table. The sample contains 150,000 to 250,000 clones, less than 80% of them found a single time. The ten most abundant clones make up under 4.5% of the sample.

This sequence uses TRBV5-1 and TRBJ2-7, and 7 junction bases match TRBD1. The source of this sequence is a woman under 40 in good health and CMV-seropositive. What was sequenced was PBMCs. Read as DNA, the sequence is TGCGCCAGCAGCTTGGGACAGGGAGTAGGGGAGCAGTACTTC. Its translation is CASSLGQGVGEQYF.